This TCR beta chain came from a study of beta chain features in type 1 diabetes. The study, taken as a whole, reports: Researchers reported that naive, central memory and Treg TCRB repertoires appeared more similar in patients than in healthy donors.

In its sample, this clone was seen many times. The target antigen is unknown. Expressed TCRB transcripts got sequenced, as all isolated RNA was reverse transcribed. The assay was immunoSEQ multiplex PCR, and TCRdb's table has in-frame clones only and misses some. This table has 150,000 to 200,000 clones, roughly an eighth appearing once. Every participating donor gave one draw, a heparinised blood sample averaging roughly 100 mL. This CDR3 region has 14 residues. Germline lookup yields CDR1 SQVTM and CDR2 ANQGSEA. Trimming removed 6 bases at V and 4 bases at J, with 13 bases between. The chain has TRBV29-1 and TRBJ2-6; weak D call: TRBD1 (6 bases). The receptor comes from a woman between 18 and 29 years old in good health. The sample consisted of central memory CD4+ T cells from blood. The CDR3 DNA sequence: TGCAGCGTGAACACAGGGACCGGGGCCAACGTCCTGACTTTC. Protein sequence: CSVNTGTGANVLTF.